One sample yielded the 23 T cell receptor beta chains listed below, sequenced in a study of patients and donors after allogeneic stem cell transplantation. From the RT-PCR reads, TCRdb called clonotypes with MiXCR, one entry per CDR3 protein. The profile shows under 200,000 distinct CDR3 sequences, nearly 25% of them singletons. The specimen sequenced was blood, either unsorted or a sorted T cell fraction (not recorded which). These receptors came from a human donor who was either an allogeneic HSCT recipient or a stem cell or donor lymphocyte infusion donor (not recorded which). It is not recorded whose cells these are; they may come from a transplant donor.

This clonotype appeared a few times. This chain links TRBV5-1 with TRBJ2-7; D not certain. Germline V gives CDR1 SGHRS, CDR2 YFSETQ. V lost 1 base to trimming and J lost 3 bases, with 5 bases between them. The length of the CDR3 is 12 residues. The CDR3 loop reads CASSLKGYEQYF. CDR3 DNA: TGCGCCAGCAGCTTGAAGGGCTACGAGCAGTACTTC.

This clonotype was detected only a few times. The CDR3 here is CSARGTNEKLFF. In nucleotides, the CDR3 is TGCAGTGCTCGTGGGACTAATGAAAAACTGTTTTTT. This chain joins TRBV20-1 and TRBJ1-4; D is unclear. The V end lost 5 bases, the J end lost 2 bases, and 6 bases lay between the germline ends. The CDR3 is 12 residues long. Germline-derived CDR1 and CDR2 are DFQATT and SNEGSKA (reference sequence).

This clonotype has just a few counts. This chain links TRBV3-1 with TRBJ1-2; D unclear. The V and J ends lost 3 bases and 0 bases respectively, with 11 bases between them. CDR1 is LGHDT, CDR2 YNNKEL, per germline (reference sequence). The CDR3 spans 15 residues. CDR3 in amino acids: CASSQARAANYGYTF. CDR3 nucleotide sequence: TGTGCCAGCAGCCAGGCCCGTGCAGCTAACTATGGCTACACCTTC.

The rearrangement links TRBV11-2 to TRBJ1-2; TRBD1 matches at 7 bases. The CDR3 is made up of 16 amino acids. The V segment lost 0 bases and the J segment 2 bases; nucleotides outside the gene matches: 6. In germline, CDR1 is SGHAT, CDR2 FQNNGV. In DNA, the CDR3 is TGTGCCAGCAGCTTAGATAGGGGACAGCTCAACTATGGCTACACCTTC. Translation: CASSLDRGQLNYGYTF.

This clonotype was recorded a few times. The chain joins TRBV15 to TRBJ1-1; D gene unclear. The CDR3 contains 16 residues. Germline CDR1 is LNHNV and CDR2 is YYDKDF (reference sequence). Trimming took off 0 bases at V and 4 bases at J, with 15 bases between the two ends. DNA for the CDR3: TGTGCCACCAGCAGAGATAAGGGAGCAGGTCGCACTGAAGCTTTCTTT. Protein: CATSRDKGAGRTEAFF.

This clonotype was seen more than once but under ten times. The chain employs TRBV2 and TRBJ2-3, with a tentative D call TRBD2 (6 bases). The CDR3 consists of 18 residues. The germline V and J ends were trimmed by 6 bases and 3 bases, with 25 bases remaining between them. CDR1 and CDR2 from the germline V gene are SNHLY and FYNNEI. DNA for the CDR3: TGTGCCAGCAGCCCGGACCGGACTACCGAATTATCGACAGATACGCAGTATTTT. Translation: CASSPDRTTELSTDTQYF.

Many counts were recorded for this clonotype. The CDR3 region has the DNA TGCAGTGCTAGAGATGGGATCACTGAAGCTTTCTTT. It translates to CSARDGITEAFF. The chain uses TRBV20-1 and TRBJ1-1; D is unclear. The germline CDR1 and CDR2 sequences are DFQATT and SNEGSKA (reference sequence). V gave up 0 bases and J gave up 4 bases, with 6 bases separating them. This CDR3 comprises 12 residues.

V and J are TRBV7-2 and TRBJ2-1, with D possibly called TRBD1 or TRBD2 (5 bases each). The germline V gene has CDR1 SGHTA and CDR2 FQGNSA. Trimming took 1 base from V and 2 from J, leaving 9 bases between them. The CDR3 consists of 15 residues. This chain's CDR3 is CASSLVTGPYNEQFF. Here the CDR3 DNA reads TGTGCCAGCAGCTTAGTTACGGGGCCCTACAATGAGCAGTTCTTC.

V usage is TRBV2 and J usage is TRBJ2-1; D not certain. Trimming took 3 bases from V and 4 from J, leaving 13 bases between them. CDR3 size: 15 residues. Germline CDR1 is SNHLY and CDR2 is FYNNEI. The CDR3 DNA sequence: TGTGCCAGCAGTGAGGGCTACGTATCATACAATGAGCAGTTCTTC. This gives the protein CASSEGYVSYNEQFF.

Remarks on this clonotype: The junction departs from germline at one end; a sequencing error may be responsible. This chain connects TRBV5-1 to TRBJ1-3; 8 bases are shared with TRBD1. The germline CDR1 and CDR2 sequences are SGHRS and YFSETQ. CDR3 size: 16 residues. This chain's CDR3 is CASSLPDREAGNTKYF. The DNA of the CDR3 is TGCGCCAGCAGCTTACCGGACAGGGAAGCTGGAAACACCAAATATTTT.

This chain connects TRBV27 to TRBJ1-3; D unresolved. V was trimmed by 4 bases and J by 1 base, leaving 11 bases between them. The CDR3 runs to 15 residues. Germline CDR1 and CDR2: MNHEY and SMNVEV (reference sequence). The CDR3: CASSSMGLSGNTIYF. For the CDR3, the DNA is TGTGCCAGCAGTTCGATGGGCCTTTCTGGAAACACCATATATTTT.

This clonotype turned up a few times. This chain links TRBV11-2 with TRBJ1-2; a weak D match, TRBD1 (5 bases). The CDR3 has 15 residues. V lost 6 bases and J lost 4, with 18 bases in between. Germline CDR1 SGHAT, CDR2 FQNNGV. The CDR3 spells CASSTRNLGVYGYTF. The CDR3 nucleotides are TGTGCCAGCAGTACCCGTAATCTGGGGGTCTATGGCTACACCTTC.

A word on this clonotype: A read error may account for a junction end that differs from germline. The chain has TRBV7-6 and TRBJ2-2; D is perhaps TRBD2 (5 bases). The CDR3 contains 13 residues. The germline gives CDR1 SGHVS, CDR2 FNYEAQ. The CDR3 nucleotides read TGTGCCGGCAGCGGCACGAACACCGGGGAGCTGTTTTTT. Amino acid sequence: CAGSGTNTGELFF.

The chain recombines TRBV11-3 with TRBJ2-1; D is perhaps TRBD1 or TRBD2 (5 bases each). The CDR3 is 14 amino acids. Germline V gene sequence: CDR1 SGHNT, CDR2 YENEEA. Trimming pared 3 bases from V and 5 bases from J, leaving 11 bases between. The CDR3 loop reads CASSFKWGNNEQFF. DNA of the CDR3: TGTGCCAGCAGCTTTAAATGGGGGAACAATGAGCAGTTCTTC.

This chain joins TRBV9 and TRBJ2-1; 10 bases agree with TRBD2. Trimming at V came to 4 bases and at J to 7 bases, leaving 8 bases not matched to a gene. The CDR3 covers 15 residues. Germline V gives CDR1 SGDLS, CDR2 YYNGEE. DNA of the CDR3: TGTGCCAGCAGCTCCCTAGCGGGAGTGGGGAATGAGCAGTTCTTC. Translating it yields CASSSLAGVGNEQFF.

This clonotype was counted a few times. The chain has TRBV20-1 and TRBJ1-5; D uncertain. CDR3 length: 13 residues. Per the germline V gene, CDR1 is DFQATT and CDR2 is SNEGSKA (reference sequence). V lost 0 bases and J 1 base, leaving 4 bases between the germline ends. In DNA form, the CDR3 reads TGCAGTGCTAGAGAGGACAGCAATCAGCCCCAGCATTTT. Protein sequence: CSAREDSNQPQHF.

This sequence joins TRBV11-2 and TRBJ2-7, with 8 positions matching TRBD1. The germline CDR1 and CDR2 sequences are SGHAT and FQNNGV. The CDR3 contains 12 residues. J gave up 5 bases and V 6 bases, and 3 bases lay outside the gene matches. DNA of the CDR3: TGTGCCAGCAGTAGACAGGGGAACGAGCAGTACTTC. It codes for CASSRQGNEQYF.

This clonotype was recorded once. This chain uses TRBV12-3 or TRBV12-4 with TRBJ2-7; D is uncertain. Trimming stripped 1 base from V and 0 bases from J, with 19 bases between. The CDR3 is 18 amino acids. DNA for the CDR3: TGTGCCAGCAGTTTAGGGAGTCCTAGTGGGTTGAGCTCCTACGAGCAGTACTTC. Translating it yields CASSLGSPSGLSSYEQYF.

V usage is TRBV9 and J usage is TRBJ2-2; TRBD2 matches 7 bases. Trimming at V came to 0 bases and at J to 1 base, leaving 6 bases not matched to a gene. Germline lookup yields CDR1 SGDLS and CDR2 YYNGEE. The CDR3 consists of 17 residues. CDR3 region: CASSVVSAGVNTGELFF. Written as DNA, the CDR3 is TGTGCCAGCAGCGTAGTATCGGCGGGAGTGAACACCGGGGAGCTGTTTTTT. Variable domain in full (rest from reference TRBV9 and TRBJ2-2): DSGVTQTPKHLITATGQRVTLRCSPRSGDLSVYWYQQSLDQGLQFLIQYYNGEERAKGNILERFSAQQFPDLHSELNLSSLELGDSALYFCASSVVSAGVNTGELFFGEGSRLTVL.

The table lists this clonotype with a few counts. The V call is TRBV12-3 or TRBV12-4, the J call TRBJ2-7, with D perhaps TRBD1 (6 bases). V was clipped by 5 bases and J by 7 bases, with 15 bases between them. The CDR3 is made up of 13 amino acids. CDR3 loop: CASSRPTGTEQYF. Written as DNA, the CDR3 is TGTGCCAGCAGTCGACCTACAGGGACGGAGCAGTACTTC.

The chain combines TRBV29-1 with TRBJ2-5; D is ambiguous. The CDR3 contains 12 residues. Germline CDR1 SQVTM, CDR2 ANQGSEA. Trimming shortened V by 8 bases and J by 3 bases, and 13 bases separated the two germline ends. The CDR3: CSPGSYEETQYF. CDR3 coding DNA: TGCAGCCCTGGGTCGTACGAAGAGACCCAGTACTTC.

Written as DNA, the CDR3 is TGTGCCAGCAGGGGTACAGGGAATAACACTGAAGCTTTCTTT. It specifies CASRGTGNNTEAFF. The J gene is TRBJ1-1, the V gene TRBV27; D perhaps matches TRBD1 (6 bases). The V gene lost 6 bases and the J gene lost 2 bases, with 13 bases spanning the gap. The CDR3 has 14 residues. The germline gives CDR1 MNHEY, CDR2 SMNVEV (reference sequence).

This clonotype was recorded a few times. This CDR3 is CSVTGTGRIEAFF. The CDR3 coding sequence is TGCAGCGTGACGGGGACAGGGAGAATTGAAGCTTTCTTT. The gene calls are TRBV29-1 and TRBJ1-1; 9 bases align to TRBD1. This CDR3 is 13 amino acids long. V shed 6 bases, J shed 7 bases, and the junction held 9 bases outside the gene matches. Germline V gene data show CDR1 as SQVTM and CDR2 as ANQGSEA.